One and the same sample provided the 31 T cell receptor beta chains below, sequenced in a study of post-analysis software for immune sequencing data. Findings of the study overall: Four or five TRBV segments were significantly more frequent in patients than in controls. TRBV5-6, TRBV5-1 and TRBV20-1 were among these segments.

Each TCR beta cDNA library carried unique molecular identifiers. MiXCR, run by TCRdb on the PCR reads, gives a single entry per CDR3 protein. The sample gives hundreds of thousands of distinct CDR3 sequences, around 40% of which show up once; under 2% is in the top ten. Their target antigens are unknown. The material sequenced was blood. These receptors came from a girl under 18 with multiple sclerosis.

This clonotype was seen at least ten times. The rearrangement uses TRBV25-1 and TRBJ2-1; TRBD1 might be the D (6 bases). This CDR3 has 14 residues. Trimming removed 5 bases from V and 6 bases from J, with 14 bases in between. The germline CDR1 and CDR2 sequences are MGHDK and SYGVNS. The CDR3 sequence is CASSTGYLGNEQFF. As DNA, the CDR3 is TGTGCCAGCAGTACAGGGTATTTGGGCAATGAGCAGTTCTTC.

This clonotype was found a few times. The V call is TRBV5-1, the J call TRBJ2-7, with D tentatively TRBD1 or TRBD2 (5 bases each). The CDR3 length is 15 residues. Trimming left V 2 bases short and J 5 bases short, with 17 bases between. Germline values: CDR1 SGHRS, CDR2 YFSETQ. CDR3 in amino acids: CASSFAWDGSNEQYF. In DNA, the CDR3 is TGCGCCAGCAGCTTCGCTTGGGACGGCAGCAACGAGCAGTACTTC.

The rearrangement uses TRBV5-1 and TRBJ2-7; D might be TRBD2 (6 bases). V was trimmed by 4 bases and J by 2 bases, leaving 19 bases between them. The CDR3 spans 16 residues. Germline assignment: CDR1 SGHRS and CDR2 YFSETQ. DNA of the CDR3: TGCGCCAGCAGCGCGGGCTGGGGGGACCCTGCCTACGAGCAGTACTTC. Protein sequence: CASSAGWGDPAYEQYF.

Only a few counts were recorded for this clonotype. The rearrangement uses TRBV2 and TRBJ2-1; D call uncertain. V was cut by 7 bases and J by 0 bases, with 10 bases left in between. Germline CDR1 is SNHLY and CDR2 is FYNNEI. The CDR3 is 14 amino acids. This CDR3 is CASNSLISYNEQFF. DNA of the CDR3: TGTGCCAGCAACTCGCTTATCTCCTACAATGAGCAGTTCTTC.

The J gene is TRBJ2-7, the V gene TRBV4-1; no reliable D call. CDR3 length: 18 residues. From germline, CDR1 is MGHRA and CDR2 YSYEKL. Deletions cut 0 bases from V and 0 bases from J, with 18 bases between. The CDR3 DNA follows: TGCGCCAGCAGCCAAGACCGCATGCCCGGACGGTACTCCTACGAGCAGTACTTC. It yields the protein CASSQDRMPGRYSYEQYF.

In DNA form, the CDR3 reads TGTGCCAGCAGCGGTAGGACTAGCGGGGGACTCAAGTTCTTC. Translation: CASSGRTSGGLKFF. The rearrangement links TRBV7-3 to TRBJ2-1, with 13 bases lining up with TRBD2. Trimming took 5 bases from V and 14 from J; bases not matched to a gene: 9. Germline V gene lookup returns CDR1 SGHTA and CDR2 FQGTGA. The CDR3 runs 14 residues. The full variable domain, rest sourced from reference TRBV7-3 and TRBJ2-1, is GAGVSQTPSNKVTEKGKYVELRCDPISGHTALYWYRQSLGQGPEFLIYFQGTGAADDSGLPNDRFFAVRPEGSVSTLKIQRTERGDSAVYLCASSGRTSGGLKFFGPGTRLTVL.

In the case of this clonotype: Being one base from a much bigger clone, this may be a read error. CDR3 sequence (DNA): TGCGCCAGCAGCCAAGGGGCCCCTCGCGGGGAGGCCCAGTACTTC. It encodes CASSQGAPRGEAQYF. This chain joins TRBV4-1 and TRBJ2-5; possible D gene TRBD2, 6 bases. The CDR3 sequence is 15 residues long. Germline CDR1 MGHRA, CDR2 YSYEKL. Between the trimmed V and J ends, which lost 1 base and 9 bases, there was a span of 18 bases.

This clonotype has only a few counts. The V gene is TRBV12-3 or TRBV12-4, the J gene TRBJ1-2; 8 nucleotides line up with TRBD1. Trimming took 6 bases from V and 9 from J; bases not matched to a gene: 9. The CDR3 consists of 13 residues. DNA for the CDR3: TGTGCCAGCAGCCCGGGACAGGTATTTAGCTACACCTTC. Residues: CASSPGQVFSYTF.

The gene calls are TRBV28 and TRBJ1-1, with TRBD1 identical over 11 bases. The CDR3 runs to 15 residues. The germline CDR1 and CDR2 sequences are MDHEN and SYDVKM. Trimming removed 6 bases from V and 1 base from J; junction bases left unmatched: 4. The CDR3 bases are TGTGCCAGCAGGTCCGGGACAGGGGGGAACACTGAAGCTTTCTTT. Its protein product is CASRSGTGGNTEAFF.

This sequence joins TRBV24-1 and TRBJ2-7, with 10 bases matching TRBD1. Trimming took 4 bases from V and 7 from J; bases not matched to a gene: 9. CDR3 length equals 15 residues. Germline V gives CDR1 KGHDR, CDR2 SFDVKD. The CDR3 DNA sequence: TGTGCCACCAGTGACTCCGGGACAGGGGTTGAAGAGCAGTACTTC. Amino acid sequence: CATSDSGTGVEEQYF.

This clonotype showed up just once. The chain couples TRBV28 to TRBJ2-7; D is possibly TRBD1 or TRBD2 (6 bases each). In germline, CDR1 is MDHEN, CDR2 SYDVKM. Trimming shortened V by 6 bases and J by 0 bases, and 21 bases separated the two germline ends. The CDR3 sequence is 17 residues long. The CDR3 region has the DNA TGTGCCAGCAGCCCCGGGGGCGGGCCCTTGAGCTCCTACGAGCAGTACTTC. Its translation is CASSPGGGPLSSYEQYF.

This clonotype turned up a few times. The chain couples TRBV3-1 to TRBJ1-5; a possible D gene is TRBD1 (6 bases). Germline V lookup: CDR1 LGHDT, CDR2 YNNKEL (reference sequence). V was shortened by 4 bases and J by 3 bases, with 10 bases between the two germline ends. The CDR3 sequence is 14 residues long. CDR3: CASSRGGFNQPQHF. The DNA for the CDR3 is TGTGCCAGCAGCCGAGGGGGGTTCAATCAGCCCCAGCATTTT.

This clonotype was found a few times. This chain links TRBV6-1 with TRBJ1-2, with D tentatively TRBD1 (5 bases). Germline assignment: CDR1 MNHNS and CDR2 SASEGT. V lost 2 bases to trimming and J lost 4 bases, with 14 bases between them. The CDR3 has 15 amino acids. In DNA, the CDR3 is TGTGCCAGCAGTGAATTGGGGACGGTGAGCTATGGCTACACCTTC. Its protein product is CASSELGTVSYGYTF.

This clonotype was seen only a few times. V gene TRBV5-1 combines with J gene TRBJ1-2; the match to TRBD1 covers 9 bases. With V trimmed by 4 bases and J by 5 bases, 3 bases remained unmatched. Germline V gene data show CDR1 as SGHRS and CDR2 as YFSETQ. The CDR3 has 13 residues. The CDR3 loop is CASSRGQGYGYTF. Written as DNA, the CDR3 is TGCGCCAGCAGCAGGGGACAGGGATATGGCTACACCTTC.

The chain links TRBV12-3 or TRBV12-4 to TRBJ2-4; 9 bases are a match to TRBD2. The J call may be wrong; the DNA end is better matched by TRBJ2-7. CDR3 length equals 17 residues. The CDR3: CASSPIGFSGRFYEQYF. The CDR3 region has the DNA TGTGCCAGCAGTCCCATAGGGTTTAGCGGGAGATTCTACGAGCAGTACTTC.

This rearrangement joins TRBV6-1 to TRBJ1-6; D is possibly TRBD1 (5 bases). With 6 bases removed from V and 7 bases from J, the gap between germline ends came to 13 bases. From germline, CDR1 is MNHNS and CDR2 SASEGT. This CDR3 spans 14 amino acids. CDR3 in amino acids: CASRRDGANSPLHF. CDR3 DNA: TGTGCCAGCAGGAGGGACGGCGCCAATTCACCCCTCCACTTT.

In this sample, this clonotype turned up a few times. The V and J genes are TRBV10-3 and TRBJ1-1; the D gene is possibly TRBD1 (5 bases). CDR3 length: 14 amino acids. Trimming left V 4 bases short and J 7 bases short, with 16 bases between. Germline values: CDR1 ENHRY, CDR2 SYGVKD. This chain's CDR3 is CAISGKPGRSEAFF. DNA of the CDR3: TGTGCCATCAGTGGCAAACCGGGACGGAGTGAAGCTTTCTTT.

The chain carries TRBV7-8 and TRBJ2-1; 7 bases fit TRBD1. The CDR3 totals 15 residues. From germline, CDR1 is SGHVS and CDR2 FQNEAQ. With 5 bases clipped from V and 6 bases from J, the junction kept 10 bases outside the gene matches. The CDR3 is CASSPRGRSGNEQFF. Written as DNA, the CDR3 is TGTGCCAGCAGCCCGAGGGGGCGTTCTGGCAATGAGCAGTTCTTC.

The chain is built from TRBV20-1 and TRBJ1-5; TRBD1 aligns across 11 bases. Germline V gene data show CDR1 as DFQATT and CDR2 as SNEGSKA (reference sequence). This CDR3 contains 18 residues. With V trimmed by 3 bases and J by 4 bases, 14 bases remained unmatched. CDR3 nucleotides: TGCAGTGCTAGCAACCACCGGGACAGGGGGATTCGGAATCAGCCCCAGCATTTT. This codes for CSASNHRDRGIRNQPQHF.

This clonotype has just a few counts. This chain joins TRBV4-2 and TRBJ2-3; either TRBD1 or TRBD2 may fit D (5 bases each). The CDR3 contains 15 residues. V lost 0 bases and J lost 0, with 7 bases in between. Germline V gene data show CDR1 as LGHNA and CDR2 as YNFKEQ. This CDR3 is CASSQDGGSTDTQYF. The CDR3 DNA reads as TGTGCCAGCAGCCAAGATGGGGGTAGCACAGATACGCAGTATTTT.

The CDR3 bases are TGCAGTGCCAAGATTTCCAGGGGCCATCAGTACTTC. Its translation: CSAKISRGHQYF. The V and J genes are TRBV20-1 and TRBJ2-7, with D tentatively TRBD1 (6 bases). Germline V gene sequence: CDR1 DFQATT, CDR2 SNEGSKA (reference sequence). The CDR3 runs 12 residues. Trimming stripped 6 bases from V and 10 bases from J, with 19 bases between.

V is TRBV7-9 and J is TRBJ2-1; the match to TRBD2 covers 12 bases. Trimming took 7 bases from V and 1 from J; bases not matched to a gene: 17. The CDR3 contains 20 residues. Germline V gene data show CDR1 as SEHNR and CDR2 as FQNEAQ (reference sequence). This chain's CDR3 is CASNLEQGLAGYWSYNEQFF. As DNA, the CDR3 is TGTGCCAGCAACCTAGAACAGGGACTAGCGGGCTACTGGTCCTACAATGAGCAGTTCTTC.

This clonotype has only a few counts. V usage is TRBV7-2 and J usage is TRBJ1-2, with D perhaps TRBD1 (5 bases). Trimming removed 1 base from V and 8 bases from J, with 11 bases in between. The CDR3 is 13 amino acids. The germline gives CDR1 SGHTA, CDR2 FQGNSA. DNA for the CDR3: TGTGCCAGCAGCTTAGATTTCCGGGACGGCTACACCTTC. Amino acids: CASSLDFRDGYTF.

Notes on this clonotype: The DNA is omitted, as the CDR3 cannot be located on it reliably, and the CDR3 follows TCRdb's listing. This chain joins TRBV12-3 or TRBV12-4 and TRBJ2-7. 17 amino acids form the CDR3, both terminal residues included. CDR3 region: CASVIYGYTFGSGEQYF.

The chain has TRBV6-6 and TRBJ2-7; D could derive from TRBD1 or TRBD2 (5 bases each). V was pared by 5 bases and J by 7 bases, with 18 bases between. Germline CDR1 and CDR2: MNHNY and SVGAGI (reference sequence). CDR3 length equals 14 residues. DNA of the CDR3: TGTGCCAGCAGTCCGGGACCTCTAGTAGGGGAGCAGTACTTC. Its translation is CASSPGPLVGEQYF.

The CDR3 DNA is TGTGCCACCAGTGGGGGCTACGAGCAGTACTTC. Translating gives CATSGGYEQYF. The chain joins TRBV24-1 to TRBJ2-7; no clear D. Germline loops: CDR1 KGHDR, CDR2 SFDVKD. V lost 5 bases to trimming and J lost 3 bases, with 4 bases between them. The CDR3 contains 11 residues.

J is TRBJ2-1 and V is TRBV10-2; 8 bases match TRBD1. CDR3 length: 14 amino acids. Germline trimming cut 5 bases from V and 9 bases from J; bases unmatched to any gene: 9. From germline, CDR1 is WSHSY and CDR2 SAAADI. The CDR3 is CASSFGQGGGEQFF. The CDR3 bases are TGCGCCAGCAGTTTTGGACAGGGAGGAGGTGAGCAGTTCTTC.

The chain joins TRBV29-1 to TRBJ1-1; possible D gene TRBD1, 5 bases. There are 14 residues in the CDR3. Trimming left V 5 bases short and J 1 base short, with 14 bases between. CDR1 is SQVTM and CDR2 is ANQGSEA in the germline V gene. The CDR3: CSVRRVGENTEAFF. For the CDR3, the DNA is TGCAGCGTTCGGCGAGTGGGGGAGAACACTGAAGCTTTCTTT.

This clonotype came up a few times. This rearrangement joins TRBV7-2 to TRBJ2-1, with D tentatively TRBD2 (5 bases). The CDR3 length is 18 residues. Germline V gives CDR1 SGHTA, CDR2 FQGNSA. V shed 2 bases and J shed 2 bases, with 19 bases lying between them. Here the CDR3 reads CASSLKVGLAETYNEQFF. The CDR3 DNA reads as TGTGCCAGCAGCTTAAAAGTAGGGCTAGCTGAAACCTACAATGAGCAGTTCTTC.

The rearrangement uses TRBV6-6 and TRBJ2-1, with 9 bases identical to TRBD1. The germline V gene has CDR1 MNHNY and CDR2 SVGAGI (reference sequence). This CDR3 spans 14 amino acids. The ends lost 5 bases at V and 6 bases at J; junction bases unmatched: 5. CDR3 DNA: TGTGCCAGCAGTGCCCGACAGGGGGTCAATGAGCAGTTCTTC. The encoded protein is CASSARQGVNEQFF.

This chain uses TRBV4-1 with TRBJ2-7; a weak D match, TRBD2 (5 bases). The CDR3 has 17 residues. The V end was cut by 1 base, the J end by 2 bases, with 18 bases between. Germline V gene lookup returns CDR1 MGHRA and CDR2 YSYEKL. The chain's CDR3 is CASSQAPITRPPYEQYF. The CDR3 DNA reads as TGCGCCAGCAGCCAAGCCCCAATTACTAGGCCTCCCTACGAGCAGTACTTC.